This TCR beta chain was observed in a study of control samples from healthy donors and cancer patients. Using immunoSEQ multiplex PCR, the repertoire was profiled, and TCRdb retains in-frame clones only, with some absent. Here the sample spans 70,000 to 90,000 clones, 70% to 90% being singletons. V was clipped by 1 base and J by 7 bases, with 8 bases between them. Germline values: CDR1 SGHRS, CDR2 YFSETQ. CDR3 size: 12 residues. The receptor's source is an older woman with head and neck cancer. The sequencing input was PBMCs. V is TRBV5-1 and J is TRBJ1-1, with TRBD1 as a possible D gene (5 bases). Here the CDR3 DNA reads TGCGCCAGCAGCTTGAGTAGGGGTGAAGCTTTCTTT. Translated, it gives CASSLSRGEAFF. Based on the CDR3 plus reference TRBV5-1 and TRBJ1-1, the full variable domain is KAGVTQTPRYLIKTRGQQVTLSCSPISGHRSVSWYQQTPGQGLQFLFEYFSETQRNKGNFPGRFSGRQFSNSRSEMNVSTLELGDSALYLCASSLSRGEAFFGQGTRLTVV.